This T cell receptor beta chain comes out of a study of shared clonotypes between healthy human individuals. The naive CD8 population came from CD45RO-negative cells selected for CCR7, without terminally differentiated effector memory CD45RA+ cells. Deep-level assay runs were performed. Each cell subset's genomic DNA was divided evenly among several immunoSEQ plates. This table comes from immunoSEQ multiplex PCR, and its TCRdb copy is limited to in-frame clones, with some not included. The sample holds about 1.9 million clones; just over 90% are singletons and the top ten take approximately 1.7%. This CDR3 has 12 amino acids. Trimming took 4 bases from V and 4 from J; bases not matched to a gene: 1. CDR1 and CDR2 from the germline V gene are SGHNT and YYREEE (reference sequence). Broader study findings: All-four-donor shared clonotypes had higher generation probabilities than non-shared clonotypes did.

Worth noting for this clone: Its specificity is unknown.

The sequence was collected from a man younger than 30 in good health. Some clones in this sample may be carry-over from other donors' samples. The sample was naive CD8+ T cells from PBMCs. The chain uses TRBV5-4 and TRBJ2-5; TRBD1 agrees at 7 bases. The CDR3 sequence: CASSNRGETQYF. Here the CDR3 DNA reads TGTGCCAGCAGCAACAGGGGAGAGACCCAGTACTTC.